The clone carrying this T cell receptor (beta chain) was detected a few times. Antigen unknown. Sequencing libraries for TCR beta were prepared with iRepertoire HTBI primers and Arm-PCR of CDR3 regions. TCRdb reanalysed the multiplex PCR reads using MiXCR and keeps one entry per CDR3 protein. The sample has about 540,000 distinct CDR3 sequences, about 13% seen once. CDR3 length: 13 amino acids. The V and J ends lost 4 bases and 6 bases respectively, with 12 bases between them. CDR1 and CDR2 from the germline V gene are MNHEY and SVGEGT. The time point was: newly diagnosed GD, antithyroid drugs for less than 3 months. PBMC RNA served as the TCR library source. The patients included were those that came from an endocrinology department in Xi'an, China. These data originate in a study of regulatory T cells in long-lasting Graves disease. Findings and limits, study-wide: Segments TRBV28, TRBJ1-2 and TRBJ2-5 showed preferential usage in persistent disease.

These data were likewise used in another study, on T cells in Graves' hyperthyroidism and ophthalmopathy.

The V and J genes are TRBV6-2 or TRBV6-3 and TRBJ1-2; D is ambiguous. This specimen was peripheral blood mononuclear cells (PBMCs), taken at new diagnosis, from a patient treated with antithyroid drugs. This clonotype was sampled from a man under 40 with Graves disease. The DNA for the CDR3 is TGTGCCAGCAGTTCTAAAGGTTGGGATGGCTACACCTTC. It encodes CASSSKGWDGYTF.